What follows are 28 T cell receptor beta chains derived from one specimen sequenced in a study of OX40 agonist ivuxolimab in advanced cancers. The method was immunoSEQ multiplex PCR; TCRdb's version includes in-frame clones alone and lacks a portion of them. The repertoire holds tens of thousands of clones, with approximately 85% as singletons. The source was CD4+ or CD8+ T cells sorted from blood, collected in a trial of the OX40 agonist ivuxolimab. Source of these receptors: an adult with an advanced solid tumor such as melanoma, head and neck, liver or kidney cancer.

This chain's CDR3 is CASSPGAANEKLFF. The CDR3 coding sequence is TGTGCCAGCTCACCAGGGGCGGCTAATGAAAAACTGTTTTTT. The chain carries TRBV18 and TRBJ1-4, with D maybe TRBD1 (5 bases). CDR1 KGHSH and CDR2 LQKENI come from the germline V gene. The V and J ends lost 2 bases and 3 bases respectively, with 7 bases between them. The CDR3 sequence is 14 residues long.

The V call is TRBV9, the J call TRBJ2-3; 10 nucleotides align to TRBD1. Germline V lookup: CDR1 SGDLS, CDR2 YYNGEE. After removal of 1 base from V and 2 bases from J, the junction contained 10 bases not matched to a gene. This CDR3 region has 18 residues. CDR3 nucleotides: TGTGCCAGCAGCGTACAGGGACAGGGGTGGACCAACACAGATACGCAGTATTTT. This sequence encodes CASSVQGQGWTNTDTQYF.

This CDR3 reads CASSRQEGDTQYF. CDR3 sequence (DNA): TGTGCCAGCAGCCGGCAGGAGGGAGATACGCAGTATTTT. The chain is built from TRBV14 and TRBJ2-3; maybe TRBD2 (6 bases). Germline V gene data show CDR1 as SGHDN and CDR2 as FVKESK. CDR3 length equals 13 residues. V was pared by 4 bases and J by 5 bases, with 10 bases between.

This clone occurred once. Other DNA sequences in the sample encode the same CDR3. V is TRBV11-2 and J is TRBJ2-5, with a weak D call TRBD1 (6 bases). In germline, CDR1 is SGHAT, CDR2 FQNNGV. Trimming removed 1 base from V and 4 bases from J, with 7 bases in between. This CDR3 is built from 13 residues. The CDR3 coding sequence is TGTGCCAGCAGCTTAGCAGGGGCAGAGACCCAGTACTTC. Amino acid sequence: CASSLAGAETQYF.

This clone has only a few counts. The chain carries TRBV5-1 and TRBJ1-6; no clear D. Germline CDR1 reads SGHRS; CDR2 reads YFSETQ. Between the trimmed V and J ends, which lost 0 bases and 5 bases, there was a span of 9 bases. The CDR3 loop spans 15 amino acids. CDR3 nucleotide sequence: TGCGCCAGCAGCTTGGAAGGGTACGATAATTCACCCCTCCACTTT. The encoded protein is CASSLEGYDNSPLHF.

The count of this clone is one. The DNA for the CDR3 is TGCGCCAGCAGCTTGGGGCCACTAGCGGGAGAAGAGACCCAGTACTTC. Its protein is CASSLGPLAGEETQYF. The chain joins TRBV5-1 to TRBJ2-5; 11 bases map to TRBD2. The CDR3 spans 16 residues. Trimming at V came to 0 bases and at J to 3 bases, leaving 4 bases not matched to a gene. CDR1 SGHRS and CDR2 YFSETQ come from the germline V gene.

The V and J genes are TRBV9 and TRBJ2-1; no reliable D call. Germline loops: CDR1 SGDLS, CDR2 YYNGEE. Trimming removed 4 bases from V and 5 bases from J, with 13 bases in between. CDR3 size: 14 residues. The CDR3 nucleotides read TGTGCCAGCAGCCCCCCAGCGTCCCACAATGAGCAGTTCTTC. Amino acids: CASSPPASHNEQFF.

The chain employs TRBV5-1 and TRBJ1-2; a weak D match, TRBD1 (5 bases). The CDR3 has 13 amino acids. The V gene's germline CDR1 is SGHRS and CDR2 YFSETQ. V was cut by 5 bases and J by 6 bases, with 14 bases left in between. CDR3 sequence reads: CASRVVGLDGYTF. In nucleotides, the CDR3 is TGCGCCAGCAGGGTCGTGGGGCTGGATGGCTACACCTTC.

This chain connects TRBV19 to TRBJ2-3, with 11 positions matching TRBD1. V dropped 4 bases and J dropped 5; count of bases not matched to a gene: 2. The germline CDR1 and CDR2 sequences are LNHDA and SQIVND (reference sequence). This CDR3 contains 14 residues. CDR3: CASSRGQGEDTQYF. In DNA form, the CDR3 reads TGTGCCAGTAGTAGGGGACAGGGGGAAGATACGCAGTATTTT.

The gene calls are TRBV6-5 and TRBJ2-5; 8 nucleotides align to TRBD2. CDR1 and CDR2 from the germline V gene are MNHEY and SVGAGI. V was clipped by 3 bases and J by 1 base; unmatched bases: 4. The CDR3 runs to 15 residues. CDR3 coding DNA: TGTGCCAGCAGTTATGCGGGACTAGGCCAAGAGACCCAGTACTTC. This sequence encodes CASSYAGLGQETQYF.

The chain recombines TRBV30 with TRBJ1-4; tentatively, D is TRBD1 (5 bases). The CDR3 is 15 residues long. The germline gives CDR1 GTSNPN, CDR2 SVGIG (reference sequence). Trimming removed 4 bases from V and 7 bases from J, with 19 bases in between. DNA for the CDR3: TGTGCCTGGACGAAAAATTCGGGGGGAGCTGAAAAACTGTTTTTT. Translation gives CAWTKNSGGAEKLFF. Full variable domain (rest looked up from reference TRBV30 and TRBJ1-4): SQTIHQWPATLVQPVGSPLSLECTVEGTSNPNLYWYRQAAGRGLQLLFYSVGIGQISSEVPQNLSASRPQDRQFILSSKKLLLSDSGFYLCAWTKNSGGAEKLFFGSGTQLSVL.

The gene calls are TRBV14 and TRBJ1-5; 7 bases are shared with TRBD1. Germline assignment: CDR1 SGHDN and CDR2 FVKESK. Trimming took 0 bases from V and 0 from J; bases not matched to a gene: 14. CDR3 length: 20 amino acids. The DNA of the CDR3 is TGTGCCAGCAGCCAAGATCTGGGGACAGACCCACTACTTAGCAATCAGCCCCAGCATTTT. This gives the protein CASSQDLGTDPLLSNQPQHF.

The rearrangement links TRBV10-3 to TRBJ2-1; 7 nucleotides match TRBD2. Germline CDR1 reads ENHRY; CDR2 reads SYGVKD. J gave up 0 bases and V 2 bases, and 13 bases lay outside the gene matches. The CDR3 has 19 residues. The CDR3 DNA sequence: TGTGCCATCAGTGAGGGACTAGATGGTGGGCCCGTCTCCTACAATGAGCAGTTCTTC. This encodes CAISEGLDGGPVSYNEQFF.

The chain links TRBV5-1 to TRBJ2-1; 9 bases match TRBD2. CDR1 is SGHRS, CDR2 YFSETQ, per germline. V gave up 2 bases and J gave up 8 bases; unmatched junction bases: 5. This CDR3 has 14 amino acids. The CDR3 DNA is TGCGCCAGCAGCTTTAGCCTAGCGGGATATGAGCAGTTCTTC. It specifies CASSFSLAGYEQFF.

This chain uses TRBV14 with TRBJ1-1; D is undetermined. Trimming took 0 bases from V and 0 from J, leaving 14 bases between them. Germline CDR1 reads SGHDN; CDR2 reads FVKESK. The CDR3 totals 17 residues. CDR3 bases: TGTGCCAGCAGCCAAGATGGGAAGAGAAGAGTGAACACTGAAGCTTTCTTT. This encodes CASSQDGKRRVNTEAFF.

V is TRBV19 and J is TRBJ1-5; tentatively, D is TRBD1 (5 bases). CDR3 length: 15 amino acids. V dropped 7 bases and J dropped 3 bases, with 16 bases sitting between them. Germline V gives CDR1 LNHDA, CDR2 SQIVND (reference sequence). This chain's CDR3 is CASKRAGRFNQPQHF. The DNA for the CDR3 is TGTGCCAGTAAGAGGGCGGGGCGATTCAATCAGCCCCAGCATTTT.

The chain uses TRBV2 and TRBJ1-6; D not certain. V was trimmed by 5 bases and J by 4 bases, leaving 12 bases between them. Germline lookup yields CDR1 SNHLY and CDR2 FYNNEI. This CDR3 region has 15 residues. The CDR3 region has the DNA TGTGCCAGCAGTTTAGGACGGGTGTATAATTCACCCCTCCACTTT. Amino acids: CASSLGRVYNSPLHF.

The genes are TRBV5-1 and TRBJ1-3; D perhaps matches TRBD1 (6 bases). Germline CDR1 is SGHRS and CDR2 is YFSETQ. The length of the CDR3 is 15 residues. Between the trimmed V and J ends, which lost 2 bases and 2 bases, there was a span of 11 bases. The DNA for the CDR3 is TGCGCCAGCAGCTTTGGCCAGGGGACTGGAAACACCATATATTTT. This sequence encodes CASSFGQGTGNTIYF.

The chain has TRBV28 and TRBJ2-2; no clear D gene. This CDR3 is built from 13 residues. Trimming cost V 6 bases and J 1 base, with 6 bases left between them. Per the germline V gene, CDR1 is MDHEN and CDR2 is SYDVKM. CDR3 protein: CASRAGNTGELFF. CDR3 in DNA: TGTGCCAGCAGGGCAGGGAACACCGGGGAGCTGTTTTTT.

In the case of this clone: This may be a read error, as it is one base from a much larger clone. V is TRBV7-3 and J is TRBJ2-7; 9 bases are a match to TRBD2. The CDR3 runs to 18 residues. V trimming: 5 bases; J trimming: 6 bases; junction bases outside the gene matches: 20. Per the germline V gene, CDR1 is SGHTA and CDR2 is FQGTGA. This CDR3 is CASSPRRKGLAGGLEQYF. The CDR3 region has the DNA TGTGCCAGCAGCCCAAGGAGGAAGGGACTGGCGGGAGGGCTCGAGCAGTACTTC. The full variable domain, rest sourced from reference TRBV7-3 and TRBJ2-7, is GAGVSQTPSNKVTEKGKYVELRCDPISGHTALYWYRQSLGQGPEFLIYFQGTGAADDSGLPNDRFFAVRPEGSVSTLKIQRTERGDSAVYLCASSPRRKGLAGGLEQYFGPGTRLTVT.

This rearrangement joins TRBV5-1 to TRBJ1-1, with 9 bases lining up with TRBD1. The length of the CDR3 is 14 residues. The ends lost 5 bases at V and 0 bases at J; junction bases unmatched: 2. Germline loops: CDR1 SGHRS, CDR2 YFSETQ. CDR3 DNA sequence: TGCGCCAGCAGAAGGACAGGGGTGAACACTGAAGCTTTCTTT. It translates to CASRRTGVNTEAFF. Combining the CDR3 with reference TRBV5-1 and TRBJ1-1 gives the whole variable domain KAGVTQTPRYLIKTRGQQVTLSCSPISGHRSVSWYQQTPGQGLQFLFEYFSETQRNKGNFPGRFSGRQFSNSRSEMNVSTLELGDSALYLCASRRTGVNTEAFFGQGTRLTVV.

The chain is built from TRBV29-1 and TRBJ2-7; D could derive from TRBD1 or TRBD2 (5 bases each). Germline CDR1 SQVTM, CDR2 ANQGSEA. This CDR3 comprises 12 residues. V gave up 8 bases and J gave up 0 bases, with 11 bases separating them. The CDR3 protein is CSPPGTSYEQYF. The CDR3 bases are TGCAGCCCTCCCGGGACCTCCTACGAGCAGTACTTC.

This chain links TRBV20-1 with TRBJ1-2; no clear D gene. The CDR3 totals 11 residues. Per germline, CDR1 DFQATT and CDR2 SNEGSKA (reference sequence). V gave up 5 bases and J gave up 8 bases, with 12 bases separating them. The CDR3 loop reads CSAWTAEGYTF. In DNA form, the CDR3 reads TGCAGTGCTTGGACGGCGGAGGGCTACACCTTC.

The rearrangement uses TRBV11-2 and TRBJ1-2; 8 nucleotides line up with TRBD1. Germline-derived CDR1 and CDR2 are SGHAT and FQNNGV. The CDR3 consists of 14 residues. Unmatched junction bases numbered 6, after V lost 5 bases and J lost 4 bases. CDR3 residues: CASSTGQGGYGYTF. CDR3 DNA: TGTGCCAGCAGCACCGGACAGGGTGGCTATGGCTACACCTTC. The full variable domain, in which reference TRBV11-2 and TRBJ1-2 provide the parts outside the CDR3, is EAGVAQSPRYKIIEKRQSVAFWCNPISGHATLYWYQQILGQGPKLLIQFQNNGVVDDSQLPKDRFSAERLKGVDSTLKIQPAKLEDSAVYLCASSTGQGGYGYTFGSGTRLTVV.

This sequence joins TRBV6-5 and TRBJ2-5; D remains unclear. This CDR3 comprises 15 residues. Trimming removed 6 bases from V and 0 bases from J, with 14 bases in between. Germline V gives CDR1 MNHEY, CDR2 SVGAGI. The CDR3 DNA follows: TGTGCCAGCAGCTCCTCCCGACTCGACCAAGAGACCCAGTACTTC. Amino acids: CASSSSRLDQETQYF.

This chain uses TRBV28 with TRBJ2-7; 9 bases map to TRBD1. CDR3 length equals 15 residues. Unmatched junction bases numbered 6, after V lost 4 bases and J lost 2 bases. Germline V gene sequence: CDR1 MDHEN, CDR2 SYDVKM. CDR3 in amino acids: CASSSPGTGPYEQYF. The CDR3 bases are TGTGCCAGCAGTTCCCCCGGGACAGGGCCCTACGAGCAGTACTTC.

V and J are TRBV11-2 and TRBJ2-7; 7 nucleotides match TRBD2. Germline V gene lookup returns CDR1 SGHAT and CDR2 FQNNGV. V shed 8 bases and J 0 bases; nucleotides not matched to a gene: 10. CDR3 length equals 15 residues. The CDR3 here is CASAIERESSYEQYF. The CDR3 DNA follows: TGTGCCAGCGCTATCGAGCGGGAAAGCTCCTACGAGCAGTACTTC.

The chain uses TRBV19 and TRBJ2-2; D is uncertain. CDR1 is LNHDA, CDR2 SQIVND, per germline (reference sequence). The V end lost 2 bases, the J end lost 2 bases, and 9 bases lay between the germline ends. The CDR3 is 15 residues long. The CDR3 here is CASSIRGVNTGELFF. CDR3 DNA sequence: TGTGCCAGTAGTATACGTGGCGTTAACACCGGGGAGCTGTTTTTT.